The 21 T cell receptor beta chains presented below share a single source sample, sequenced in a study of cytomegalovirus exposure and HLA in healthy donors (dated by TCRdb to about 2017). Library preparation was by the immunoSEQ multiplex PCR assay. A mixture of 60 forward primers for TCR Vbeta segments and 13 reverse primers for TCR Jbeta segments was used in the multiplex PCR. In its TCRdb copy, this immuneACCESS table keeps in-frame sequences only and misses some clones. Where compared with another copy, unresolved V genes explain less than half of these, and the others have no known cause. Within this sample are around 130,000 clones, with around 84% of them counted one time only. The top ten clonotypes cover roughly 2.5% of the sample. Source material: PBMCs. These receptors all come from a middle-aged man in good health and CMV-seronegative.

The rearrangement joins TRBV2 to TRBJ1-4; no clear D gene. The V gene's germline CDR1 is SNHLY and CDR2 FYNNEI. The V end lost 2 bases, the J end lost 5 bases, and 18 bases lay between the germline ends. The CDR3 has 17 amino acids. The CDR3 here is CASSENRGEDVNEKLFF. In DNA form, the CDR3 reads TGTGCCAGCAGTGAAAACCGGGGAGAGGACGTAAATGAAAAACTGTTTTTT.

V gene TRBV4-1 combines with J gene TRBJ2-3; D not resolved. Germline V gives CDR1 MGHRA, CDR2 YSYEKL. This CDR3 region has 16 residues. V shed 0 bases and J shed 0 bases, with 10 bases lying between them. CDR3 sequence: CASSQEGAPSTDTQYF. The CDR3 region has the DNA TGCGCCAGCAGCCAAGAAGGAGCCCCTAGCACAGATACGCAGTATTTT.

V gene TRBV19 combines with J gene TRBJ1-1; possible D gene TRBD1, 5 bases. Germline CDR1 is LNHDA and CDR2 is SQIVND (reference sequence). The CDR3 loop spans 13 amino acids. Trimming pared 5 bases from V and 5 bases from J, leaving 12 bases between. This chain's CDR3 is CASSSGVGTEAFF. CDR3 bases: TGTGCCAGTAGTTCGGGGGTAGGGACTGAAGCTTTCTTT.

The chain carries TRBV4-1 and TRBJ1-4; 7 bases match TRBD1. CDR3 length: 13 amino acids. Trimming cost V 6 bases and J 7 bases; bases outside gene matches: 5. Germline CDR1 and CDR2: MGHRA and YSYEKL. CDR3: CASSIQGSEKLFF. CDR3 nucleotides: TGCGCCAGCAGTATACAGGGGAGTGAAAAACTGTTTTTT.

V usage is TRBV4-1 and J usage is TRBJ2-7, with 7 bases aligning to TRBD2. The V and J ends lost 1 base and 5 bases, in that order; junction bases with no gene match: 2. The V gene's germline CDR1 is MGHRA and CDR2 YSYEKL. The CDR3 is 13 residues long. CDR3 residues: CASSQVGGNEQYF. The CDR3 DNA follows: TGCGCCAGCAGCCAAGTCGGGGGGAACGAGCAGTACTTC.

The chain has TRBV4-3 and TRBJ2-7, with 7 bases that match TRBD2. The CDR3 runs to 17 residues. V shed 0 bases and J 1 base; nucleotides not matched to a gene: 9. Germline assignment: CDR1 LGHNA and CDR2 YSLEER. This CDR3 is CASSQDPLGGGSYEQYF. DNA of the CDR3: TGCGCCAGCAGCCAAGACCCCCTGGGGGGGGGATCCTACGAGCAGTACTTC.

This sequence joins TRBV7-2 and TRBJ2-1; 9 bases agree with TRBD2. CDR1 is SGHTA and CDR2 is FQGNSA in the germline V gene. V dropped 3 bases and J dropped 4; count of bases not matched to a gene: 1. CDR3 size: 14 residues. The CDR3 sequence: CASSFLAGYNEQFF. CDR3 nucleotide sequence: TGTGCCAGCAGCTTCCTAGCGGGGTACAATGAGCAGTTCTTC.

Turning to this clone: Distinct nucleotide sequences in the sample also encode this CDR3. The CDR3 coding sequence is TGTGCCAGCAGTGGGCAGGGCATAAATCAGCCCCAGCATTTT. Its protein is CASSGQGINQPQHF. The chain couples TRBV2 to TRBJ1-5; a possible D gene is TRBD1 (5 bases). Germline V gives CDR1 SNHLY, CDR2 FYNNEI. The CDR3 sequence is 14 residues long. V was trimmed by 4 bases and J by 4 bases, leaving 11 bases between them. Variable domain in full (rest from reference TRBV2 and TRBJ1-5): EPEVTQTPSHQVTQMGQEVILRCVPISNHLYFYWYRQILGQKVEFLVSFYNNEISEKSEIFDDQFSVERPDGSNFTLKIRSTKLEDSAMYFCASSGQGINQPQHFGDGTRLSIL.

The CDR3: CASSGQGPPYEQYF. CDR3 DNA: TGTGCCAGCAGCGGACAGGGTCCCCCCTACGAGCAGTACTTC. This sequence joins TRBV7-9 and TRBJ2-5; 8 positions match TRBD1. With the DNA end fitting TRBJ2-7 better, the J assignment may be wrong. The length of the CDR3 is 14 residues. From germline, CDR1 is SEHNR and CDR2 FQNEAQ (reference sequence).

The V gene is TRBV11-2, the J gene TRBJ1-3; a weak D match, TRBD1 (5 bases). The CDR3 extends over 13 amino acids. The V and J ends lost 6 bases and 4 bases respectively, with 10 bases between them. The germline V gene encodes CDR1 SGHAT and CDR2 FQNNGV. The CDR3 DNA sequence: TGTGCCAGCAGATCAGGGTGGGGAAACACCATATATTTT. This codes for CASRSGWGNTIYF.

This chain uses TRBV30 with TRBJ1-5; D is unresolved. In germline, CDR1 is GTSNPN, CDR2 SVGIG (reference sequence). This CDR3 contains 17 residues. V was pared by 0 bases and J by 4 bases, with 19 bases between. The CDR3 reads CAWSVPRSGIANQPQHF. DNA for the CDR3: TGTGCCTGGAGTGTACCCCGGTCGGGGATAGCAAATCAGCCCCAGCATTTT.

This chain joins TRBV5-1 and TRBJ2-5; 13 bases match TRBD2. This CDR3 comprises 17 residues. V lost 0 bases, J lost 3 bases, and 5 bases stayed unmatched. The germline CDR1 and CDR2 sequences are SGHRS and YFSETQ. CDR3 bases: TGCGCCAGCAGCTTGGCCGGACTAGCGGGGGACGAAGAGACCCAGTACTTC. Translating gives CASSLAGLAGDEETQYF.

This clone was counted a few times. The chain joins TRBV7-9 to TRBJ1-2; D remains unclear. The CDR3 is 15 residues long. The germline gives CDR1 SEHNR, CDR2 FQNEAQ (reference sequence). V was clipped by 5 bases and J by 4 bases, with 17 bases between them. CDR3 coding DNA: TGTGCCAGCAGCATCAGGATTCCCGACCTCTATGGCTACACCTTC. Its translation is CASSIRIPDLYGYTF.

The chain recombines TRBV5-1 with TRBJ1-2, with a possible D match to TRBD1 (6 bases). The CDR3 covers 15 residues. Germline CDR1 reads SGHRS; CDR2 reads YFSETQ. V was clipped by 0 bases and J by 4 bases, with 13 bases between them. The CDR3 sequence: CASSLEAGVGYGYTF. CDR3 coding DNA: TGCGCCAGCAGCTTGGAGGCAGGGGTCGGCTATGGCTACACCTTC. Full variable domain (rest looked up from reference TRBV5-1 and TRBJ1-2): KAGVTQTPRYLIKTRGQQVTLSCSPISGHRSVSWYQQTPGQGLQFLFEYFSETQRNKGNFPGRFSGRQFSNSRSEMNVSTLELGDSALYLCASSLEAGVGYGYTFGSGTRLTVV.

In this sample, this clone turned up a few times. Here the CDR3 DNA reads TGCGCCAGCAGCTTGGCAGGGTCTGCTGAAAAACTGTTTTTT. This encodes CASSLAGSAEKLFF. The J gene is TRBJ1-4, the V gene TRBV5-1; possible D gene TRBD1, 5 bases. There are 14 residues in the CDR3. The germline V and J ends were trimmed by 0 bases and 7 bases, with 10 bases remaining between them. The V gene's germline CDR1 is SGHRS and CDR2 YFSETQ.

The chain has TRBV6-1 and TRBJ1-1; 11 nucleotides align to TRBD1. The CDR3 covers 13 residues. Per germline, CDR1 MNHNS and CDR2 SASEGT. After removal of 7 bases from V and 5 bases from J, the junction contained 3 bases not matched to a gene. CDR3 residues: CASTGTGGTEAFF. CDR3 DNA sequence: TGTGCCAGCACCGGGACAGGGGGGACTGAAGCTTTCTTT.

The V gene is TRBV7-2, the J gene TRBJ2-6; possibly TRBD1 for D (7 bases). The CDR3 consists of 17 residues. The V and J ends lost 3 bases and 4 bases respectively, with 16 bases between them. CDR1 is SGHTA and CDR2 is FQGNSA in the germline V gene. Written as DNA, the CDR3 is TGTGCCAGCAGCTTCCGCTCAGGGGGACTGGGGGCCAACGTCCTGACTTTC. This translates into CASSFRSGGLGANVLTF. Using reference TRBV7-2 and TRBJ2-6 for the parts outside the CDR3, the full variable domain is GAGVSQSPSNKVTEKGKDVELRCDPISGHTALYWYRQSLGQGLEFLIYFQGNSAPDKSGLPSDRFSAERTGGSVSTLTIQRTQQEDSAVYLCASSFRSGGLGANVLTFGAGSRLTVL.

The rearrangement uses TRBV4-3 and TRBJ1-4; TRBD1 matches 7 bases. The CDR3 sequence is 15 residues long. Losses at the gene ends were 4 bases for V and 0 bases for J; bases not matched to a gene: 2. In germline, CDR1 is LGHNA, CDR2 YSLEER. CDR3 bases: TGCGCCAGCAGCCCCACAGGGGCAACTAATGAAAAACTGTTTTTT. Translated: CASSPTGATNEKLFF.

This chain uses TRBV27 with TRBJ2-5; D ambiguous. This CDR3 region has 13 residues. Germline V gene sequence: CDR1 MNHEY, CDR2 SMNVEV (reference sequence). The ends were cut back, 6 bases at V and 3 bases at J, with 11 bases in the middle. The CDR3 loop is CASRPKEKETQYF. Here the CDR3 DNA reads TGTGCCAGCAGACCTAAGGAGAAAGAGACCCAGTACTTC.

A few counts support this clone. The V and J genes are TRBV2 and TRBJ2-2, with 11 positions matching TRBD2. The ends lost 6 bases at V and 10 bases at J; junction bases unmatched: 4. Germline-derived CDR1 and CDR2 are SNHLY and FYNNEI. The CDR3 is made up of 13 amino acids. This CDR3 reads CASSLAGGQELFF. The CDR3 DNA follows: TGTGCCAGCAGCTTAGCGGGGGGGCAGGAGCTGTTTTTT.

The chain links TRBV30 to TRBJ1-6; D uncertain. The CDR3 covers 12 residues. Trimming cost V 1 base and J 5 bases, with 3 bases left between them. Germline V gene lookup returns CDR1 GTSNPN and CDR2 SVGIG (reference sequence). The CDR3 region has the DNA TGTGCCTGGAGTGATAATAATTCACCCCTCCACTTT. It yields the protein CAWSDNNSPLHF.